This T cell receptor beta chain is drawn from a study of OX40 agonist ivuxolimab in advanced cancers. This CDR3 has 15 amino acids. Germline V gene lookup returns CDR1 KGHSH and CDR2 LQKENI. With V trimmed by 1 base and J by 2 bases, 2 bases remained unmatched. Data came from immunoSEQ multiplex PCR; TCRdb stores just in-frame clones and leaves some out. This table holds about 82,000 clones, around nine tenths found once. The rearrangement joins TRBV18 to TRBJ2-3, with TRBD2 matching over 8 bases. The source of this sequence is an adult with an advanced solid tumor such as melanoma, head and neck, liver or kidney cancer. Source: CD4+ or CD8+ T cells sorted from blood, taken in a trial of the OX40 agonist ivuxolimab. CDR3 residues: CASSPLAGNTDTQYF. The DNA for the CDR3 is TGTGCCAGCTCACCACTAGCGGGGAACACAGATACGCAGTATTTT.